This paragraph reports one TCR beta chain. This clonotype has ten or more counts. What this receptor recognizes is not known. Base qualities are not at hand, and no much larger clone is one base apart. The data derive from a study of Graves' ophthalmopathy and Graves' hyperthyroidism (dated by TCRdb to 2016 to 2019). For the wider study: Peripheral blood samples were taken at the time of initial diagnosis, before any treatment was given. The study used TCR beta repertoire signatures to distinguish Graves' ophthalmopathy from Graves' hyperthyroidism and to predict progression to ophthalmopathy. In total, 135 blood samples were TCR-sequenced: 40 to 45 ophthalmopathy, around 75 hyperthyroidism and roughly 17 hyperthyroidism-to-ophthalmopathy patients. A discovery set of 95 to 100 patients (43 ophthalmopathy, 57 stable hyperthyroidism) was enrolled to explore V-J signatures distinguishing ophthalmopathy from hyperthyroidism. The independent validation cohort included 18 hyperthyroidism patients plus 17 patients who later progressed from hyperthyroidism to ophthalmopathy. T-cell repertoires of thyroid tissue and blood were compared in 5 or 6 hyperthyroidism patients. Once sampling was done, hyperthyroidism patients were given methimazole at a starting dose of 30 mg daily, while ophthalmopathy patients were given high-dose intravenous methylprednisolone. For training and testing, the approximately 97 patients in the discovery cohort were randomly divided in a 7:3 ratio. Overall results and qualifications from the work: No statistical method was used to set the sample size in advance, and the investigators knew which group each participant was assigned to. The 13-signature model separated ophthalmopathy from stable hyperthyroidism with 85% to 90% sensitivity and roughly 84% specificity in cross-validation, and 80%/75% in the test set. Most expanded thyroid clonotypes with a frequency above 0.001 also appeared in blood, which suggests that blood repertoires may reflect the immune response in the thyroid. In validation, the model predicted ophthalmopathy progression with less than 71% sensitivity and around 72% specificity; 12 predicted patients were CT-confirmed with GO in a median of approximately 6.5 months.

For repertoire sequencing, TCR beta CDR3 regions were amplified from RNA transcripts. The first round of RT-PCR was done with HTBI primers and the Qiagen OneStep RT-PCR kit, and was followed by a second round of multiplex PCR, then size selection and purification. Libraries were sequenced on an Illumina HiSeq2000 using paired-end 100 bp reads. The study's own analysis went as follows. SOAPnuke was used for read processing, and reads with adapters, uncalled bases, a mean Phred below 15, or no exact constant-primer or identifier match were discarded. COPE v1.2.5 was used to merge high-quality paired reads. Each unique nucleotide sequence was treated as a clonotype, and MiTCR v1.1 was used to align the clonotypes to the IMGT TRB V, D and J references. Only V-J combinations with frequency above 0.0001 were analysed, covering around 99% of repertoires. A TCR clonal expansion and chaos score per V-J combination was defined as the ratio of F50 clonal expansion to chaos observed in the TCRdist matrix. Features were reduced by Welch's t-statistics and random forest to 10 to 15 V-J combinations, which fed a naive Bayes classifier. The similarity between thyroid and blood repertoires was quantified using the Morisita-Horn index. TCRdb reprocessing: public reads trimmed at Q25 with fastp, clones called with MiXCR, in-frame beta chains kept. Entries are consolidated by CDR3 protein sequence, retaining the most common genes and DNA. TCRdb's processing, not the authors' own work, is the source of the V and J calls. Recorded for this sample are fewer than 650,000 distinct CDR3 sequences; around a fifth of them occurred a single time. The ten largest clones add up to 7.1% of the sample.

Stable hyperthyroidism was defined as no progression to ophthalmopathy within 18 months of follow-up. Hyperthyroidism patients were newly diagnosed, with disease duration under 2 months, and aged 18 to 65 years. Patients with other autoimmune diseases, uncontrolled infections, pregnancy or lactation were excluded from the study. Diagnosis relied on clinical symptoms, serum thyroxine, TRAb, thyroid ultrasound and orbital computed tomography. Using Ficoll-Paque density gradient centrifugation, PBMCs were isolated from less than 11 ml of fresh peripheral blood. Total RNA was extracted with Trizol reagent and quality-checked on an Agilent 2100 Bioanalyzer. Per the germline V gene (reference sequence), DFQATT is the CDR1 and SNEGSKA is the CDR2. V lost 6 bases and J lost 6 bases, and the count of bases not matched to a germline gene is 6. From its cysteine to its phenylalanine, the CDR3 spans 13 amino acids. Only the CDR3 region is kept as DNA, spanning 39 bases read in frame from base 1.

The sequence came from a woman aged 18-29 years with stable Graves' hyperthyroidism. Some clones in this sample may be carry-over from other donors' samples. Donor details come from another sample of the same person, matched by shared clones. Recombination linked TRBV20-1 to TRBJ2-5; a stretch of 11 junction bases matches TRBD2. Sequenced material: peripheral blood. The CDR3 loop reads CSARTSGPQTQYF. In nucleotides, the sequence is TGCAGTGCCCGGACTAGCGGGCCCCAGACCCAGTACTTC.